The clone carrying this TCR beta chain was counted a few times. Its antigen is undetermined. Quantitative molecular-barcoded 5'-RACE generated the TCR beta libraries. TCRdb analysed the 5' RACE reads with MiXCR anew, one entry per CDR3 protein. The sample shows approximately 110,000 distinct CDR3 sequences, around 24% of them seen only once. The CDR3 contains 15 residues. The V segment lost 4 bases and the J segment 6 bases; nucleotides outside the gene matches: 11. CDR1 is SGHDT and CDR2 is YYEEEE in the germline V gene. The entry originates in a study of CD8 T cells in ankylosing spondylitis. Study-level findings and limits: According to the report, clones linked to the disease were significantly enriched in matched synovial fluid samples taken from ankylosing spondylitis patients.

The TCR originated in a male donor with ankylosing spondylitis. The rearrangement joins TRBV5-6 to TRBJ2-7, with 9 bases fitting TRBD1. Source material: synovial fluid, either unsorted or a sorted T cell fraction (not recorded which). The CDR3 nucleotides read TGTGCCAGCAGCGGAGGGACAGGGTGGGGAGGCGAGCAGTACGTC. Protein product: CASSGGTGWGGEQYV.